Detailed here is one TCR beta chain. Other DNA sequences in this specimen translate into the identical CDR3. TCRdb's copy holds only in-frame clones and misses some; the assay was immunoSEQ multiplex PCR. The sample lists 2,100,000 or so clones; about 94% were seen once. Looked up from germline, CDR1 is SGHTA and CDR2 is FQGNSA. The CDR3 is 13 amino acids. The V gene lost 5 bases and the J gene lost 4 bases, with 10 bases spanning the gap. The source of the sample is a study of shared clonotypes between healthy human individuals. J is TRBJ2-3 and V is TRBV7-2; D possibly corresponds to TRBD2 (5 bases). The sample taken for sequencing was naive CD4+ T cells sorted from blood. Subset reported: CD45RA+ positively selected. This receptor was taken from a man younger than 35 in good health. The DNA of the CDR3 is TGTGCCAGCAGCCGGGGTGGAGCAGATACGCAGTATTTT. This translates into CASSRGGADTQYF. The full variable domain, its missing parts supplied by reference TRBV7-2 and TRBJ2-3, is GAGVSQSPSNKVTEKGKDVELRCDPISGHTALYWYRQSLGQGLEFLIYFQGNSAPDKSGLPSDRFSAERTGGSVSTLTIQRTQQEDSAVYLCASSRGGADTQYFGPGTRLTVL.